Following are 5 T cell receptor beta chains from one sample sequenced in a study of blood T cell repertoires in COVID-19 (dated by TCRdb to 2018 to 2020). The library came from the immunoSEQ multiplex PCR assay. TCRdb limited this immuneACCESS table to in-frame rearrangements with V and J called. A share of clones is missing; checked studies link under half to unresolved V genes, and the rest is unexplained. The sample has about 84,000 clones on record, approximately 80% of them singletons. Together, the top ten hold around 16% of the sample. Input material: peripheral blood. These TCRs come from a woman older than 75 with acute or convalescent COVID-19.

The gene calls are TRBV5-1 and TRBJ1-1; 8 nucleotides line up with TRBD1. The V segment lost 4 bases and the J segment 1 base; nucleotides outside the gene matches: 6. The CDR3 loop spans 15 amino acids. Germline CDR1 and CDR2: SGHRS and YFSETQ. CDR3: CASSPDRARNTEAFF. DNA for the CDR3: TGCGCCAGCAGCCCGGACAGGGCGCGGAACACTGAAGCTTTCTTT.

The V call is TRBV7-9, the J call TRBJ1-6; a weak D match, TRBD1 (6 bases). The CDR3 extends over 18 amino acids. V lost 4 bases and J 8 bases, leaving 24 bases between the germline ends. Germline lookup yields CDR1 SEHNR and CDR2 FQNEAQ (reference sequence). The CDR3 region is CASSSPLRTASGDSPLHF. CDR3 DNA sequence: TGTGCCAGCAGCTCCCCCCTACGGACAGCTAGTGGCGATTCACCCCTCCACTTT.

The chain uses TRBV7-9 and TRBJ2-2; 9 bases map to TRBD2. Trimming at V came to 3 bases and at J to 0 bases, leaving 2 bases not matched to a gene. In germline, CDR1 is SEHNR, CDR2 FQNEAQ (reference sequence). The CDR3 has 16 residues. The CDR3 sequence: CASSFGGGANTGELFF. The CDR3 DNA sequence: TGTGCCAGCAGCTTTGGCGGGGGGGCGAACACCGGGGAGCTGTTTTTT.

A single count supports this clone. The CDR3 protein is CASSSRSWVETQYF. The CDR3 region has the DNA TGTGCCAGTAGTAGTCGGAGCTGGGTCGAGACCCAGTACTTC. This chain links TRBV19 with TRBJ2-5, with no clear D. CDR3 size: 14 residues. Germline-derived CDR1 and CDR2 are LNHDA and SQIVND (reference sequence). With 4 bases removed from V and 5 bases from J, the gap between germline ends came to 14 bases.

This clone was detected once. The CDR3 DNA is TGTGCCAGCAGCTTATTTGAAGCTGCCTCCTACGAGCAGTACTTC. Residues: CASSLFEAASYEQYF. V and J are TRBV11-3 and TRBJ2-7; D is ambiguous. The germline gives CDR1 SGHNT, CDR2 YENEEA. Deletions cut 2 bases from V and 0 bases from J, with 11 bases between. This CDR3 region has 15 residues. Filled out from reference TRBV11-3 and TRBJ2-7, the complete variable domain reads EAGVVQSPRYKIIEKKQPVAFWCNPISGHNTLYWYLQNLGQGPELLIRYENEEAVDDSQLPKDRFSAERLKGVDSTLKIQPAELGDSAVYLCASSLFEAASYEQYFGPGTRLTVT.